This T cell receptor beta chain was found in a study of regulatory T cells in long-lasting Graves disease. The germline V gene has CDR1 GTSNPN and CDR2 SVGIG (reference sequence). The CDR3 contains 15 residues. With 1 base removed from V and 1 base from J, the gap between germline ends came to 13 bases. This clonotype was recorded at least ten times. Arm-PCR of CDR3 regions with iRepertoire HTBI primers generated TCR beta libraries. TCRdb passed the multiplex PCR reads through MiXCR, listing each CDR3 protein once. The profile shows some 370,000 distinct CDR3 sequences, less than 25% of them singletons. Specified time point: persistent/refractory GD, antithyroid drugs over 5 years with positive TRAb. Construction of the TCR library relied on RNA isolated from PBMCs.

This rearrangement joins TRBV30 to TRBJ1-1; D gene ambiguous. Sequencing was performed on peripheral blood mononuclear cells (PBMCs), taken when the disease was refractory, from a patient treated with antithyroid drugs. The receptor was isolated from a female donor with Graves disease. The DNA of the CDR3 is TGTGCCTGGAGTGCAGGTGGACTTCGGAACACTGAAGCTTTCTTT. It encodes CAWSAGGLRNTEAFF.